These T cell receptor beta chains were read from a single sample in a study of cytomegalovirus exposure and HLA in healthy donors. Measured with immunoSEQ multiplex PCR; TCRdb has only the in-frame clones, and not every one. The sample carries about 150,000 clones, 65% to 80% recorded once. Material: PBMCs. The source is a man aged 18-30 years in good health and CMV-seronegative. CDR3s include the opening cysteine and the closing phenylalanine or tryptophan. Fields, in order: J gene, clone size, D gene, V gene, CDR3 protein, CDR3 DNA. D genes are given only for firm matches. The size field is filled for only some rows; it gives once, few, many or a size class.

TRBJ1-5 NA NA TRBV6-1 CASSVTGLDQPQHF TGTGCCAGCAGTGTAACAGGGTTAGATCAGCCCCAGCATTTT
TRBJ1-4 once TRBD1 TRBV19 CASSIGTVTNEKLFF TGTGCCAGTAGTATCGGGACAGTAACTAATGAAAAACTGTTTTTT
TRBJ2-4 NA TRBD1 TRBV23-1 CASSQATGARNIQYF TGCGCCAGCAGTCAGGCAACAGGGGCACGAAACATTCAGTACTTC
TRBJ2-7 NA TRBD1 TRBV19 CASSIWGQSYEQYF TGTGCCAGTAGTATCTGGGGACAGTCCTACGAGCAGTACTTC
TRBJ2-7 NA TRBD2 TRBV6-6 CASITGLAGSYEQYF TGTGCCAGCATCACGGGACTAGCGGGGTCCTACGAGCAGTACTTC
TRBJ2-3 NA NA TRBV2 CASSEYQSGPSTDTQYF TGTGCCAGCAGCGAGTATCAAAGCGGTCCTAGCACAGATACGCAGTATTTT
TRBJ2-7 NA NA TRBV6-5 CASSYQYEQYF TGTGCCAGCAGTTACCAGTACGAGCAGTACTTC
TRBJ1-1 NA NA TRBV7-9 CASSLQMNTEAFF TGTGCCAGCAGCTTACAGATGAACACTGAAGCTTTCTTT
TRBJ1-1 few TRBD1 TRBV19 CASSRQGDGAFF TGTGCCAGTAGTAGACAGGGGGACGGAGCTTTCTTT
TRBJ1-2 NA TRBD1 TRBV18 CASSATTQGDGYTF TGTGCCAGCTCAGCGACGACTCAGGGGGATGGCTACACCTTC
TRBJ2-1 NA TRBD2 TRBV5-1 CASSLLAGGPNEQFF TGCGCCAGCAGCTTACTAGCGGGGGGCCCCAATGAGCAGTTCTTC
TRBJ2-5 few NA TRBV7-9 CASSLGAHIETQYF TGTGCCAGCAGCTTAGGGGCGCACATAGAGACCCAGTACTTC
TRBJ2-2 NA TRBD1 TRBV6-6 CASRWDSWNTGELFF TGTGCCAGCAGGTGGGACAGCTGGAACACCGGGGAGCTGTTTTTT
TRBJ1-4 NA TRBD1 TRBV5-8 CASSEGQTANEKLFF TGTGCCAGCAGCGAGGGACAGACTGCTAATGAAAAACTGTTCTTT
TRBJ2-5 NA TRBD2 TRBV7-9 CASSLGAGKETQYF TGTGCCAGCAGCTTAGGAGCGGGGAAAGAGACCCAGTACTTC
TRBJ2-7 NA NA TRBV5-6 CASSLESGAYEQYF TGTGCCAGCAGCCTGGAGTCGGGGGCCTACGAGCAGTACTTC
TRBJ1-1 NA TRBD1 TRBV5-1 CASSLAGTANTEAFF TGCGCCAGCAGCTTGGCTGGGACAGCGAACACTGAAGCTTTCTTT